This T cell receptor beta chain appears in the sequencing data of a study of T cell responses to AZD1222 COVID-19 vaccine. Worth noting for this clone: Its specificity is unknown.

Germline values: CDR1 MNHEY, CDR2 SMNVEV (reference sequence). The V gene end was trimmed by 6 bases and the J gene end by 6 bases; junction bases not matched to a gene: 11. The length of the CDR3 is 15 residues. Libraries were prepared by immunoSEQ multiplex PCR; TCRdb keeps only in-frame clonotypes and omits some of them. Of about 160,000 clones in the sample, roughly 90% are singletons; the top ten hold approximately 5.7%. The study, taken as a whole, reports: In a largely white British group with more females than males, clonal diversity was possibly underestimated.

The chain employs TRBV27 and TRBJ1-5; 7 bases line up with TRBD1. Specimen: peripheral blood, collected on day 0 of AZD1222 vaccination. This TCR was recovered from an adult in good health. DNA for the CDR3: TGTGCCAGCAGGCTCTATCAGGGGGATCGTCAGCCCCAGCATTTT. Protein: CASRLYQGDRQPQHF.